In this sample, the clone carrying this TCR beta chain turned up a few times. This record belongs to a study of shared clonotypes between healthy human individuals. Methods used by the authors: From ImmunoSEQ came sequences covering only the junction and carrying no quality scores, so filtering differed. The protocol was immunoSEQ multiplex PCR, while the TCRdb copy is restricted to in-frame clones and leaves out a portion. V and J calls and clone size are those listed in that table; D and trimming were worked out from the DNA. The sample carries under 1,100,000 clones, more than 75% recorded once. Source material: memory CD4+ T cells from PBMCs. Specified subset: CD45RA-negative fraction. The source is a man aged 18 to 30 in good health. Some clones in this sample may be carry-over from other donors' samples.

The CDR3 DNA reads as TGCAGCGTCACCGGGACAGGGGCAAGTGAGCAGTTCTTC. Its translation is CSVTGTGASEQFF. The chain recombines TRBV29-1 with TRBJ2-1, with 10 nucleotides matching TRBD1. Unmatched junction bases numbered 8, after V lost 6 bases and J lost 9 bases. This CDR3 has 13 residues. Germline V CDR1 and CDR2: SQVTM, ANQGSEA.